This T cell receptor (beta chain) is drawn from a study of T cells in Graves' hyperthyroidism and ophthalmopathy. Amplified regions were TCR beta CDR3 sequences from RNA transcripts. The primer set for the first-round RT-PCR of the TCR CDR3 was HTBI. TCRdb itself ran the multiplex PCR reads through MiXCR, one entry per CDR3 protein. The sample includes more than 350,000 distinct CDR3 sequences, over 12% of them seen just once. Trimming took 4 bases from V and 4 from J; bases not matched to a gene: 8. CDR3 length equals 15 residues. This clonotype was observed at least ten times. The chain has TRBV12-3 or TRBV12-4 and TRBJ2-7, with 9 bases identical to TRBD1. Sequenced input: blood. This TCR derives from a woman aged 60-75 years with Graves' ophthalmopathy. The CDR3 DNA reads TGTGCCAGCAGTTCCCCGGACAGGGGAGGGTACGAGCAGTACTTC. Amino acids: CASSSPDRGGYEQYF.